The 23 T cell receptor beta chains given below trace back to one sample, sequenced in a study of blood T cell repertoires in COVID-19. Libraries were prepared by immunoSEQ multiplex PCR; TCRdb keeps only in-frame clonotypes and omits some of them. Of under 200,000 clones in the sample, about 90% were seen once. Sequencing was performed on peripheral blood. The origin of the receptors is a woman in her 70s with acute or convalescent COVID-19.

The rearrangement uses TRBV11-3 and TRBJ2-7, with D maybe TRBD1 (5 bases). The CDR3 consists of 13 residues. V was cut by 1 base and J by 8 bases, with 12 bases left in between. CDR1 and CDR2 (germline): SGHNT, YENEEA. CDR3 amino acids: CASSLVTRTQQYF. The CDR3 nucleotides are TGTGCCAGCAGCTTAGTGACCAGGACACAGCAGTACTTC.

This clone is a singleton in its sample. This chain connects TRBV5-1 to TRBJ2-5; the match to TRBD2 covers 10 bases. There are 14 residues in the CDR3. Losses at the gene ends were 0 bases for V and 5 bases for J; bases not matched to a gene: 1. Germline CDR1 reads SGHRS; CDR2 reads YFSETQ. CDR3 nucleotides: TGCGCCAGCAGCTTGGGGACTAGCGGTGAGACCCAGTACTTC. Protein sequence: CASSLGTSGETQYF. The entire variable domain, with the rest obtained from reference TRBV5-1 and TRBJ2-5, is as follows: KAGVTQTPRYLIKTRGQQVTLSCSPISGHRSVSWYQQTPGQGLQFLFEYFSETQRNKGNFPGRFSGRQFSNSRSEMNVSTLELGDSALYLCASSLGTSGETQYFGPGTRLLVL.

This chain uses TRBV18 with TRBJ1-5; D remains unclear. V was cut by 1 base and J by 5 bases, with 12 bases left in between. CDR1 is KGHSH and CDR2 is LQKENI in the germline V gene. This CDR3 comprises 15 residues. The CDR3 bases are TGTGCCAGCTCACCACGCAGGACGGAGGATCAGCCCCAGCATTTT. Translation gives CASSPRRTEDQPQHF.

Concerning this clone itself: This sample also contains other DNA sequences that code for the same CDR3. Written as DNA, the CDR3 is TGTGCCAGCAGCTTAGCAGGGAGTGGAAACACCATATATTTT. It codes for CASSLAGSGNTIYF. The chain is built from TRBV7-9 and TRBJ1-3, with D unclear. The V end lost 0 bases, the J end lost 3 bases, and 6 bases lay between the germline ends. The CDR3 sequence is 14 residues long. Germline V gives CDR1 SEHNR, CDR2 FQNEAQ (reference sequence).

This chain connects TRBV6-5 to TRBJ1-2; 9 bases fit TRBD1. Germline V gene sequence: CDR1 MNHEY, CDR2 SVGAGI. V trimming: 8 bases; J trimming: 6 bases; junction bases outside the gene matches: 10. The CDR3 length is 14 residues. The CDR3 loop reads CASGRGQGRNGYTF. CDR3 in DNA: TGTGCCAGCGGGAGAGGACAGGGGAGAAATGGCTACACCTTC.

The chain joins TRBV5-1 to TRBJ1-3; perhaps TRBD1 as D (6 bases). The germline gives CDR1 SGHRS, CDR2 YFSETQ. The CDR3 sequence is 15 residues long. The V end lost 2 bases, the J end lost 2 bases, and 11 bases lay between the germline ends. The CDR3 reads CASSFQGLTGNTIYF. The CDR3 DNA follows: TGCGCCAGCAGCTTTCAGGGGCTAACTGGAAACACCATATATTTT. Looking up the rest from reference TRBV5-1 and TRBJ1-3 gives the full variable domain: KAGVTQTPRYLIKTRGQQVTLSCSPISGHRSVSWYQQTPGQGLQFLFEYFSETQRNKGNFPGRFSGRQFSNSRSEMNVSTLELGDSALYLCASSFQGLTGNTIYFGEGSWLTVV.

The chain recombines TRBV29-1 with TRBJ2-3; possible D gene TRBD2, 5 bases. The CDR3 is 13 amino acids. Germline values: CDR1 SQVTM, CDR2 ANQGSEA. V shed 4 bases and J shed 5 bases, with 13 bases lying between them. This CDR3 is CSVVWAGGDTQYF. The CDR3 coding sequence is TGCAGCGTTGTATGGGCAGGAGGAGATACGCAGTATTTT.

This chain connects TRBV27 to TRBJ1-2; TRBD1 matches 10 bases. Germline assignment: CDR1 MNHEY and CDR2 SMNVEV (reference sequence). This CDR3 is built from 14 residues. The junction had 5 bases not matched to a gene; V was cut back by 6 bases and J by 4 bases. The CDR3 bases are TGTGCCAGCAGCGGGACAGGGGTACCCTATGGCTACACCTTC. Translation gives CASSGTGVPYGYTF.

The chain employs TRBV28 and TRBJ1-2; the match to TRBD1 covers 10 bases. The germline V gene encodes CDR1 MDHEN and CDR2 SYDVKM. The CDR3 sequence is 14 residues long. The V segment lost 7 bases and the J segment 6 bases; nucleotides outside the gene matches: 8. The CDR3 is CASIPDRGRDGYTF. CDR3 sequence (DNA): TGTGCCAGCATCCCCGACAGGGGGCGTGATGGCTACACCTTC.

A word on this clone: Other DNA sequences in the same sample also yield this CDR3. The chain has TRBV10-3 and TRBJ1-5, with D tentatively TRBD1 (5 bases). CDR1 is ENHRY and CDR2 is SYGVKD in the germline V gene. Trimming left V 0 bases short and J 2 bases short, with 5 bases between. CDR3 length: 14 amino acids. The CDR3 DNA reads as TGTGCCATCAGTGAGTCAGGGGGCAATCAGCCCCAGCATTTT. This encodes CAISESGGNQPQHF.

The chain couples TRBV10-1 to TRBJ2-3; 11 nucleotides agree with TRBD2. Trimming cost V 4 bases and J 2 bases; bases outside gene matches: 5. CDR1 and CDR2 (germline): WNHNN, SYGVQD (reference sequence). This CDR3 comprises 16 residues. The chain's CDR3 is CASSVLAGESTDTQYF. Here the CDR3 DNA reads TGCGCCAGCAGTGTACTAGCGGGAGAGTCCACAGATACGCAGTATTTT.

Written as DNA, the CDR3 is TGTGCCAGCAATTCACTAGACGGCCGCAATCAGCCCCAGCATTTT. Protein product: CASNSLDGRNQPQHF. The chain uses TRBV2 and TRBJ1-5, with D hard to call. CDR1 and CDR2 (germline): SNHLY, FYNNEI. With 7 bases removed from V and 2 bases from J, the gap between germline ends came to 15 bases. The length of the CDR3 is 15 residues.

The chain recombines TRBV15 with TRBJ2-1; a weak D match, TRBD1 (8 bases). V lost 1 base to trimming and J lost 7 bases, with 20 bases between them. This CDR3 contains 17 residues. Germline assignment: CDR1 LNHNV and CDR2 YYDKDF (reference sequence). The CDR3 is CATSRARGDRSRNEQFF. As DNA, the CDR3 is TGTGCCACCAGCAGAGCCCGGGGGGACAGGTCACGTAATGAGCAGTTCTTC.

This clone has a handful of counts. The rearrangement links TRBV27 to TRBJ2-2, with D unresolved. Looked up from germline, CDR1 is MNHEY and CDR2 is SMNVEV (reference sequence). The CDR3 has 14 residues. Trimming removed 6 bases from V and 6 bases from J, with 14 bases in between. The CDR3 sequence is CASRPLAFAGELFF. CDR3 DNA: TGTGCCAGCAGACCCCTTGCGTTCGCCGGGGAGCTGTTTTTT.

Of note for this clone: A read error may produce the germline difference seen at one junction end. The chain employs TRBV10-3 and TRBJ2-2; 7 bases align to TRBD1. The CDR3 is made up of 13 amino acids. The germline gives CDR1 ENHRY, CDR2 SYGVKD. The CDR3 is CAVRMTGTGELFF. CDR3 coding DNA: TGTGCCGTCAGAATGACAGGGACCGGGGAGCTGTTTTTT.

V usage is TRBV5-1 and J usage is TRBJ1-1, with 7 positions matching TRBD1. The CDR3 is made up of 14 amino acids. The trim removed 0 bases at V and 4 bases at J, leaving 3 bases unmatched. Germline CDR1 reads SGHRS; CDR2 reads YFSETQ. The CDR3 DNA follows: TGCGCCAGCAGCTTGGGGGGACAGAGCACTGAAGCTTTCTTT. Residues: CASSLGGQSTEAFF.

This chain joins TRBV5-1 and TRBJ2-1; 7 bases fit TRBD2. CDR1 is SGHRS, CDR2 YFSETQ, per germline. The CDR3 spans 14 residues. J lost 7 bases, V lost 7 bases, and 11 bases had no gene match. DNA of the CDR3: TGCGCCAGCGCGGGGGAGGGCCCTCGGAATGAGCAGTTCTTC. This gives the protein CASAGEGPRNEQFF.

The CDR3 nucleotides read TGTGCCAGCAGTTTAGCGGGACAGACCTACGAGCAGTACTTC. Translated, it gives CASSLAGQTYEQYF. V is TRBV28 and J is TRBJ2-7; possible D gene TRBD1, 7 bases. The V end was cut by 2 bases, the J end by 2 bases, with 10 bases between. CDR1 is MDHEN, CDR2 SYDVKM, per germline. This CDR3 spans 14 amino acids.

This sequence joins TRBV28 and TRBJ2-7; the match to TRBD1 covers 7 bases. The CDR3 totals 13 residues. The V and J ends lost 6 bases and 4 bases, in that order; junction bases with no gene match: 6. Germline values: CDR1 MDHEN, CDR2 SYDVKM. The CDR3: CASSRQGGYEQYF. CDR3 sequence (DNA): TGTGCCAGCAGCCGACAGGGCGGGTACGAGCAGTACTTC.

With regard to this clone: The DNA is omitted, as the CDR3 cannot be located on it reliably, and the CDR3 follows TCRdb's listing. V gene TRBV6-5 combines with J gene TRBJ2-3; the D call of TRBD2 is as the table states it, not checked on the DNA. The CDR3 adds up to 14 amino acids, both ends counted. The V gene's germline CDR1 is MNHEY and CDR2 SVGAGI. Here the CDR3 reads CASSSSSGGDTQYF.

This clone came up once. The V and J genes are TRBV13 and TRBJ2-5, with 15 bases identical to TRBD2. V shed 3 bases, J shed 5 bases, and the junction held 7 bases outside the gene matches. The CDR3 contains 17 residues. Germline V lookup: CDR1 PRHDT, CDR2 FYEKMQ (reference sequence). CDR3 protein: CASSLGLAGGAGETQYF. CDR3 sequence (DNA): TGTGCCAGCAGCTTGGGACTAGCGGGGGGAGCTGGGGAGACCCAGTACTTC.

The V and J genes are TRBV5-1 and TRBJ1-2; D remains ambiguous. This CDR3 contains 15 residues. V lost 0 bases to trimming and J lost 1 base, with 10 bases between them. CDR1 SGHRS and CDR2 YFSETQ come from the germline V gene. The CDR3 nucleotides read TGCGCCAGCAGCTTGGGCAGATCCCTTAACTATGGCTACACCTTC. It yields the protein CASSLGRSLNYGYTF. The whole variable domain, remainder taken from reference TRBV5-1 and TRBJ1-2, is KAGVTQTPRYLIKTRGQQVTLSCSPISGHRSVSWYQQTPGQGLQFLFEYFSETQRNKGNFPGRFSGRQFSNSRSEMNVSTLELGDSALYLCASSLGRSLNYGYTFGSGTRLTVV.

This chain's CDR3 is CASSETATNEKLFF. CDR3 DNA sequence: TGTGCCAGTAGTGAAACGGCAACTAATGAAAAACTGTTTTTT. This chain links TRBV19 with TRBJ1-4, with unresolved D. The CDR3 extends over 14 amino acids. Germline CDR1 is LNHDA and CDR2 is SQIVND (reference sequence). V was cut by 5 bases and J by 0 bases, with 7 bases left in between. The entire variable domain, with the rest obtained from reference TRBV19 and TRBJ1-4, is as follows: DGGITQSPKYLFRKEGQNVTLSCEQNLNHDAMYWYRQDPGQGLRLIYYSQIVNDFQKGDIAEGYSVSREKKESFPLTVTSAQKNPTAFYLCASSETATNEKLFFGSGTQLSVL.